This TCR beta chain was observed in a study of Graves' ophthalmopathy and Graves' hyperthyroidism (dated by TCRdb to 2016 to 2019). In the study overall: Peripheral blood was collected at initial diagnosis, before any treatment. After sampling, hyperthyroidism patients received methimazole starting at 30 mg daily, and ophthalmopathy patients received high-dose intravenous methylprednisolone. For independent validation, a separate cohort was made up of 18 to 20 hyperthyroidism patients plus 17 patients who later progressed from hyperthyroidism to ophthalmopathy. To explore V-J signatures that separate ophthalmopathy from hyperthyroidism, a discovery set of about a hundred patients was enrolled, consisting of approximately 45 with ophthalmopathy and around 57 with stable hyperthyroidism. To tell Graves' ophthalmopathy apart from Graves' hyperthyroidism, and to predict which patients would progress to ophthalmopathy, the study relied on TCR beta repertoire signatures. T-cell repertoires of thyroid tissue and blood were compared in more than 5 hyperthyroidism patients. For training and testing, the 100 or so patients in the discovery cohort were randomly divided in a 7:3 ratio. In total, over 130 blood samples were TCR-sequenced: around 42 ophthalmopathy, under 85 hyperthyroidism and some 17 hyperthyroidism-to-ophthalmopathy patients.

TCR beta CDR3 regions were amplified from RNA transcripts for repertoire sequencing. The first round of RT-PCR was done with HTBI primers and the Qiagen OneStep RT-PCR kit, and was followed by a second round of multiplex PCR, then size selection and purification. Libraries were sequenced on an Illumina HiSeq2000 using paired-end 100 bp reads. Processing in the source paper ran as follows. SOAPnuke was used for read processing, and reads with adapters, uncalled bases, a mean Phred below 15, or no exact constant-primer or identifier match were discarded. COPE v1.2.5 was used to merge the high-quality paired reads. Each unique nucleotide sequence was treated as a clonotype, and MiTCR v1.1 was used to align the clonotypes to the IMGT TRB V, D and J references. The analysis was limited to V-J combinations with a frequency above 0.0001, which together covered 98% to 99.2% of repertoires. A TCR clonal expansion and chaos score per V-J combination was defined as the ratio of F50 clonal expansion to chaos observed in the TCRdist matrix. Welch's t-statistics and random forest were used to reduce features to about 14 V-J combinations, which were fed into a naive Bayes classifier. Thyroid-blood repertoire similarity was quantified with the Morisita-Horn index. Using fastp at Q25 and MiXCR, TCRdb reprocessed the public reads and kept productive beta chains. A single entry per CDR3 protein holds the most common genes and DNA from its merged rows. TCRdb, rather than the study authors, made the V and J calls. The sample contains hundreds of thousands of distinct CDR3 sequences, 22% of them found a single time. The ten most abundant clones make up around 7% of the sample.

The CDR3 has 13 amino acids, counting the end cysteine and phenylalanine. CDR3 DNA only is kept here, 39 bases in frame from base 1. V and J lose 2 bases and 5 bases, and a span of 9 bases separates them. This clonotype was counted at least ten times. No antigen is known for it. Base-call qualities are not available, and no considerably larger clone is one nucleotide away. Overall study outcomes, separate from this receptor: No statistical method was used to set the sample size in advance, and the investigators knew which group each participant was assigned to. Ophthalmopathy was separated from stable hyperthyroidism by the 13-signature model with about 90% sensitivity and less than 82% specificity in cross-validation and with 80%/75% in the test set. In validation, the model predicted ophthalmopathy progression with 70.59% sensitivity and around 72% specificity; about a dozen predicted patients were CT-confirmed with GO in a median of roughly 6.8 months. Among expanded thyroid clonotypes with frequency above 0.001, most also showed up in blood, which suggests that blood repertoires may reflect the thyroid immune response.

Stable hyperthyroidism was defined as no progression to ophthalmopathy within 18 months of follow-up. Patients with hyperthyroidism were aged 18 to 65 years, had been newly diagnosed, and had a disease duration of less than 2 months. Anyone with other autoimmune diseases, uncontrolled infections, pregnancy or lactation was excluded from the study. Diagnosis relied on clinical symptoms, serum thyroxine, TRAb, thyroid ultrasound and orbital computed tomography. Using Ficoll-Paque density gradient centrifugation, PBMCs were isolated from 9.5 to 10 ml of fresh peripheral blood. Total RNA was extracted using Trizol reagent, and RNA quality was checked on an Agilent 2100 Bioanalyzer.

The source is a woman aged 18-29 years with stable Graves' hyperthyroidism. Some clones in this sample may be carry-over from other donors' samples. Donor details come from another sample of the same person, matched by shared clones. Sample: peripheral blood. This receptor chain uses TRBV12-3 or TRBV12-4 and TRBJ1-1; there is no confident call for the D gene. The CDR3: CASSLLAGTEAFF. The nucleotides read TGTGCCAGCAGTTTATTAGCGGGAACTGAAGCTTTCTTT.